These 12 T cell receptor beta chains were all obtained from the same sample, sequenced in a study of T cells in tuberculosis. Method: immunoSEQ multiplex PCR; TCRdb's copy keeps in-frame clones and lacks some. In the table there are about 22,000 clones, approximately 86% of which are singletons. Noted time point: new active TB diagnosis, blood taken before or within 7 days of starting treatment. The sample in question was PBMCs, obtained at tuberculosis diagnosis. The receptors shown here come from an adult with tuberculosis.

In nucleotides, the CDR3 is TGTGCCAGCAGCTTAGGACAGGGGTTTTCCTACGAGCAGTACTTC. It yields the protein CASSLGQGFSYEQYF. The chain recombines TRBV7-2 with TRBJ2-7; 8 nucleotides match TRBD1. CDR1 and CDR2 from the germline V gene are SGHTA and FQGNSA. This CDR3 spans 15 amino acids. After removal of 1 base from V and 1 base from J, the junction contained 3 bases not matched to a gene.

The chain combines TRBV6-5 with TRBJ1-6; tentatively, D is TRBD1 (5 bases). CDR1 MNHEY and CDR2 SVGAGI come from the germline V gene. The CDR3 loop spans 13 amino acids. V lost 6 bases and J lost 9, with 12 bases in between. The CDR3 region has the DNA TGTGCCAGCAGGGGGCGAGACCCTTCACCCCTCCACTTT. The encoded protein is CASRGRDPSPLHF.

This clone has only a few counts. This rearrangement joins TRBV2 to TRBJ1-2; D gene ambiguous. The length of the CDR3 is 14 residues. The V and J ends lost 6 bases and 1 base respectively, with 12 bases between them. CDR1 is SNHLY, CDR2 FYNNEI, per germline. For the CDR3, the DNA is TGTGCCAGCAGGACGGACGGGGATAACTATGGCTACACCTTC. Translating gives CASRTDGDNYGYTF.

This chain uses TRBV6-4 with TRBJ2-1, with 13 bases lining up with TRBD2. The junction had 6 bases not matched to a gene; V was cut back by 0 bases and J by 7 bases. The CDR3 runs 17 residues. Germline CDR1 is MRHNA and CDR2 is SNTAGT. CDR3 residues: CASSDSHGTSGANEQFF. For the CDR3, the DNA is TGTGCCAGCAGTGACTCCCACGGGACTAGCGGGGCTAATGAGCAGTTCTTC.

The rearrangement links TRBV19 to TRBJ1-1; 7 nucleotides align to TRBD1. Germline V gene sequence: CDR1 LNHDA, CDR2 SQIVND (reference sequence). The CDR3 sequence is 14 residues long. J gave up 5 bases and V 6 bases, and 9 bases lay outside the gene matches. The CDR3 bases are TGTGCCAGTAGACTAACGACAGGGTGGACTGAAGCTTTCTTT. This encodes CASRLTTGWTEAFF.

V usage is TRBV6-5 and J usage is TRBJ1-1; 7 nucleotides align to TRBD1. Per germline, CDR1 MNHEY and CDR2 SVGAGI. Trimming at V came to 6 bases and at J to 1 base, leaving 2 bases not matched to a gene. The CDR3 consists of 13 residues. This CDR3 reads CASSRTGNTEAFF. CDR3 nucleotide sequence: TGTGCCAGCAGCCGGACAGGGAACACTGAAGCTTTCTTT.

V usage is TRBV7-2 and J usage is TRBJ2-2; 8 nucleotides match TRBD1. The CDR3 covers 14 residues. The junction had 5 bases not matched to a gene; V was cut back by 3 bases and J by 8 bases. Germline V CDR1 and CDR2: SGHTA, FQGNSA. CDR3 amino acids: CASSFDRGDGELFF. The DNA for the CDR3 is TGTGCCAGCAGCTTCGACAGGGGAGATGGGGAGCTGTTTTTT.

The CDR3 DNA reads TGTGCCAGCAGCTTAGAAGAGGGTAACTATGGCTACACCTTC. The encoded protein is CASSLEEGNYGYTF. The chain couples TRBV7-9 to TRBJ1-2, with unresolved D. Germline values: CDR1 SEHNR, CDR2 FQNEAQ (reference sequence). The ends were cut back, 1 base at V and 1 base at J, with 7 bases in the middle. The CDR3 totals 14 residues. The variable domain in full, completed from reference TRBV7-9 and TRBJ1-2, reads DTGVSQNPRHKITKRGQNVTFRCDPISEHNRLYWYRQTLGQGPEFLTYFQNEAQLEKSRLLSDRFSAERPKGSFSTLEIQRTEQGDSAMYLCASSLEEGNYGYTFGSGTRLTVV.

This clone was seen only once. V and J are TRBV19 and TRBJ2-7; 12 nucleotides match TRBD2. The CDR3 spans 19 residues. Germline assignment: CDR1 LNHDA and CDR2 SQIVND (reference sequence). V lost 3 bases and J lost 0; bases outside the gene matches: 12. CDR3 region: CASSIELAGGFSTSYEQYF. CDR3 nucleotide sequence: TGTGCCAGTAGTATCGAACTAGCGGGAGGCTTTTCCACCTCCTACGAGCAGTACTTC.

The V and J genes are TRBV19 and TRBJ2-1; 14 nucleotides align to TRBD2. V gave up 1 base and J gave up 7 bases; unmatched junction bases: 9. Per germline, CDR1 LNHDA and CDR2 SQIVND (reference sequence). The CDR3 runs to 18 residues. Written as DNA, the CDR3 is TGTGCCAGTAGTATAGGTGGGACTAGCGGGAGTAATATTAATGAGCAGTTCTTC. Protein: CASSIGGTSGSNINEQFF.

The V and J genes are TRBV10-3 and TRBJ2-7, with 7 bases matching TRBD1. Germline CDR1 is ENHRY and CDR2 is SYGVKD. Trimming cost V 3 bases and J 6 bases; bases outside gene matches: 8. This CDR3 is 14 amino acids long. Here the CDR3 reads CAISEGQAGGEQYF. DNA for the CDR3: TGTGCCATCAGTGAAGGACAGGCTGGAGGCGAGCAGTACTTC.

The V gene is TRBV11-2, the J gene TRBJ2-1; the match to TRBD2 covers 8 bases. Per the germline V gene, CDR1 is SGHAT and CDR2 is FQNNGV. This CDR3 contains 14 residues. The junction had 7 bases not matched to a gene; V was cut back by 5 bases and J by 7 bases. The CDR3 region is CASSRSGGPNEQFF. The CDR3 DNA reads as TGTGCCAGCAGCCGGAGCGGGGGCCCGAATGAGCAGTTCTTC.